The rows below give T cell receptor beta chains drawn from one sample of a study of shared clonotypes between healthy human individuals. The method was immunoSEQ multiplex PCR; TCRdb's version includes in-frame clones alone and lacks a portion of them. The sample shows hundreds of thousands of clones, less than 80% of them seen only once. Sequencing was done on a sample of PBMCs. Every receptor here comes from a woman aged 40 to 50 in good health. Some clones in this sample may be carry-over from other donors' samples. Both conserved end residues are part of each CDR3. The order of the fields is V gene, D gene, clone size, J gene, CDR3 DNA, CDR3 protein. D genes are given only for firm matches. Where a row states a size, it is once, few, many or the class of an expanded clone; other rows omit it.

TRBV6-4	NA	few	TRBJ1-1	TGTGCCAGCAGTGAGGACTTGAACACTGAAGCTTTCTTT	CASSEDLNTEAFF
TRBV7-2	TRBD1	NA	TRBJ2-1	TGTGCCAGCAGCTTAGGGACAGGCTACAATGAGCAGTTCTTC	CASSLGTGYNEQFF
TRBV28	TRBD2	NA	TRBJ2-3	TGTGCCAGCAGTTTATTCGGCGGGGGGCGAGCGGGAGGGATCACAGATACGCAGTATTTT	CASSLFGGGRAGGITDTQYF
TRBV7-2	NA	NA	TRBJ2-4	TGTGCCAGCAGATCTCCGGGAGCATGGGACATTCAGTACTTC	CASRSPGAWDIQYF
TRBV21-1	NA	NA	TRBJ2-5	TGTGCCAGCAGCAAAGCGAGGGGCCTAGCCCAAGAGACCCAGTACTTC	CASSKARGLAQETQYF
TRBV19	NA	few	TRBJ2-3	TGTGCCAGTAGTATAGATCTTCGGGGGTACAACCCAGATACGCAGTATTTT	CASSIDLRGYNPDTQYF
TRBV5-1	NA	NA	TRBJ2-7	TGCGCCAGCAGCTTGGCGCAGCCTCGAATAGACGAGCAGTACTTC	CASSLAQPRIDEQYF
TRBV19	NA	NA	TRBJ1-3	TGTGCCAGTACACCTCAGGGTGGATATGGAAACACCATATATTTT	CASTPQGGYGNTIYF
TRBV2	NA	NA	TRBJ2-7	TGTGCCAGCAGTGAACAGGGTAAACTGTACGAGCAGTACTTC	CASSEQGKLYEQYF
TRBV27	NA	NA	TRBJ1-5	TGTGCCAGCAGTTTCTCGGGGAATCAGCCCCAGCATTTT	CASSFSGNQPQHF
TRBV7-8	TRBD1	NA	TRBJ1-2	TGTGCCAGCAGTCCCAACCTTGCCGGGACAGGAGTCTATGGCTACACCTTC	CASSPNLAGTGVYGYTF
TRBV19	NA	once	TRBJ1-5	TGTGCCAGTAGTACGGGGGCGGGGCTGAGAGGGGATCAGCCCCAGCATTTT	CASSTGAGLRGDQPQHF
TRBV5-1	TRBD2	NA	TRBJ2-7	TGCGCCAGCAGCGTAGGCGGACTAGCGGGATCAAGAACCTACGAGCAGTACTTC	CASSVGGLAGSRTYEQYF